These T cell receptor beta chains were read from a single sample in a study of T-cell memory formation after mild COVID-19. TCRdb itself ran the 5' RACE reads through MiXCR, one entry per CDR3 protein. The table has about 170,000 distinct CDR3 sequences, 10% to 15% seen once. Source material: PBMCs or a T cell subset sorted from them (not recorded which). The receptor set was obtained from a man aged 18 to 29 who had mild COVID-19 (a few samples of this study predate the infection). Cell type and time point are not known. The CDR3 runs from the conserved cysteine through the conserved F or W. Each record gives: D gene, clone size, V gene, J gene, CDR3 protein, CDR3 DNA. The D gene is left open where the match is weak. Size is omitted from some rows. Given values are once, few, many or a class for expanded clones.

d_call: .; clone_size: .; v_call: TRBV18; j_call: TRBJ1-1; cdr3_aa: CASSFQGKDTEAFF; cdr3_nt: TGTGCCAGCTCATTTCAGGGGAAGGACACTGAAGCTTTCTTT
d_call: .; clone_size: few; v_call: TRBV7-9; j_call: TRBJ1-5; cdr3_aa: CASSSARAKNQPQHF; cdr3_nt: TGTGCCAGCAGCTCCGCCAGGGCAAAGAATCAGCCCCAGCATTTT
d_call: .; clone_size: .; v_call: TRBV6-5; j_call: TRBJ1-1; cdr3_aa: CASLGAQITEAFF; cdr3_nt: TGTGCCAGCTTGGGGGCGCAGATCACTGAAGCTTTCTTT
d_call: .; clone_size: many; v_call: TRBV12-3/TRBV12-4; j_call: TRBJ2-3; cdr3_aa: CASSLETAWDTQYF; cdr3_nt: TGTGCCAGCAGTTTAGAAACAGCGTGGGATACGCAGTATTTT
d_call: .; clone_size: .; v_call: TRBV20-1; j_call: TRBJ1-2; cdr3_aa: CSAQTGHFYGYTF; cdr3_nt: TGCAGTGCTCAGACAGGCCATTTCTATGGCTACACCTTC
d_call: TRBD1; clone_size: .; v_call: TRBV7-9; j_call: TRBJ1-1; cdr3_aa: CASSSQGAAEAFF; cdr3_nt: TGTGCCAGCAGTTCTCAGGGGGCTGCTGAAGCTTTCTTT
d_call: .; clone_size: few; v_call: TRBV12-3/TRBV12-4; j_call: TRBJ2-7; cdr3_aa: CASSRTDLLEYF; cdr3_nt: TGTGCCAGCAGTCGGACGGACCTCCTGGAGTACTTC
d_call: .; clone_size: .; v_call: TRBV9; j_call: TRBJ2-3; cdr3_aa: CASSVLSGGLTDTQYF; cdr3_nt: TGTGCCAGCAGCGTACTTTCAGGGGGGTTAACAGATACGCAGTATTTT
d_call: .; clone_size: many; v_call: TRBV7-2; j_call: TRBJ2-2; cdr3_aa: CASSYRTGTGELFF; cdr3_nt: TGTGCCAGCAGCTACAGAACAGGCACCGGGGAGCTGTTTTTT
d_call: TRBD1; clone_size: .; v_call: TRBV28; j_call: TRBJ1-2; cdr3_aa: CASSFPTGTDYGYTF; cdr3_nt: TGTGCCAGCAGTTTTCCTACCGGGACAGACTATGGCTACACCTTC
d_call: TRBD2; clone_size: .; v_call: TRBV7-8; j_call: TRBJ2-5; cdr3_aa: CASSSDRVRLAGLGETQYF; cdr3_nt: TGTGCCAGCAGCTCGGACCGGGTTAGACTAGCGGGGCTTGGGGAGACCCAGTACTTC
d_call: .; clone_size: .; v_call: TRBV5-1; j_call: TRBJ1-4; cdr3_aa: CASSLRQGNEKLFF; cdr3_nt: TGCGCCAGCAGCTTGCGGCAGGGGAACGAAAAACTGTTTTTT
d_call: .; clone_size: .; v_call: TRBV5-1; j_call: TRBJ1-1; cdr3_aa: CASSLAHGSRHTEAFF; cdr3_nt: TGCGCCAGCAGCTTGGCCCACGGCAGCCGACACACTGAAGCTTTCTTT
d_call: .; clone_size: .; v_call: TRBV7-9; j_call: TRBJ1-2; cdr3_aa: CASSRDAGYGYTF; cdr3_nt: TGTGCCAGCAGTCGTGACGCAGGTTATGGCTACACCTTC
d_call: TRBD2; clone_size: few; v_call: TRBV7-6; j_call: TRBJ2-3; cdr3_aa: CASSPLWAGGTDTQYF; cdr3_nt: TGTGCCAGCAGCCCTCTATGGGCGGGGGGAACAGATACGCAGTATTTT
d_call: .; clone_size: few; v_call: TRBV7-9; j_call: TRBJ2-6; cdr3_aa: CASSLEGVSGANVLTF; cdr3_nt: TGTGCCAGCAGCTTAGAGGGGGTCTCTGGGGCCAACGTCCTGACTTTC
d_call: .; clone_size: .; v_call: TRBV4-2; j_call: TRBJ2-5; cdr3_aa: CASSQSVGLNGETQYF; cdr3_nt: TGTGCCAGCAGCCAATCCGTCGGGCTAAATGGAGAGACCCAGTACTTC
d_call: .; clone_size: few; v_call: TRBV28; j_call: TRBJ1-1; cdr3_aa: CASSLAQGSGNTEAFF; cdr3_nt: TGTGCCAGCAGTTTGGCGCAGGGCTCCGGGAACACTGAAGCTTTCTTT
d_call: .; clone_size: many; v_call: TRBV5-1; j_call: TRBJ2-1; cdr3_aa: CASMIQIQGDEQFF; cdr3_nt: TGCGCCAGCATGATACAGATACAGGGTGATGAGCAGTTCTTC
d_call: .; clone_size: many; v_call: TRBV7-9; j_call: TRBJ1-6; cdr3_aa: CASSSGTYNSPLHF; cdr3_nt: TGTGCCAGCAGCTCCGGGACCTATAATTCACCCCTCCACTTT
d_call: .; clone_size: .; v_call: TRBV4-1; j_call: TRBJ1-2; cdr3_aa: CASSQTGVRNYGYTF; cdr3_nt: TGCGCCAGCAGCCAGACGGGGGTACGAAACTATGGCTACACCTTC
d_call: .; clone_size: many; v_call: TRBV24-1; j_call: TRBJ2-1; cdr3_aa: CATSKSSYNEQFF; cdr3_nt: TGTGCCACCAGTAAAAGCTCCTACAATGAGCAGTTCTTC
d_call: TRBD1; clone_size: .; v_call: TRBV9; j_call: TRBJ2-6; cdr3_aa: CASSPQWGRGSSGANVLTF; cdr3_nt: TGTGCCAGCAGCCCTCAGTGGGGCAGGGGGTCGTCTGGGGCCAACGTCCTGACTTTC
d_call: .; clone_size: few; v_call: TRBV27; j_call: TRBJ2-3; cdr3_aa: CASSFLGVGDTQYF; cdr3_nt: TGTGCCAGCAGTTTTTTGGGGGTGGGAGATACGCAGTATTTT
d_call: .; clone_size: .; v_call: TRBV9; j_call: TRBJ2-1; cdr3_aa: CASSYHPLATSYNEQFF; cdr3_nt: TGTGCCAGCAGCTACCACCCCCTAGCGACCTCCTACAATGAGCAGTTCTTC
d_call: .; clone_size: few; v_call: TRBV24-1; j_call: TRBJ2-3; cdr3_aa: CATSDIHGRGRTDTQYF; cdr3_nt: TGTGCCACCAGTGATATCCACGGGAGGGGGCGCACAGATACGCAGTATTTT
d_call: .; clone_size: .; v_call: TRBV20-1; j_call: TRBJ2-7; cdr3_aa: CSAPHVGAVAGEQYF; cdr3_nt: TGCAGTGCTCCCCATGTTGGGGCGGTGGCAGGCGAGCAGTACTTC
d_call: .; clone_size: .; v_call: TRBV5-1; j_call: TRBJ1-2; cdr3_aa: CASSLAEEMNYGYTF; cdr3_nt: TGCGCCAGCAGCTTGGCCGAAGAGATGAACTATGGCTACACCTTC
d_call: .; clone_size: .; v_call: TRBV20-1; j_call: TRBJ1-5; cdr3_aa: CSARDRAINWDQPQHF; cdr3_nt: TGCAGTGCTAGAGATAGGGCCATTAATTGGGATCAGCCCCAGCATTTT
d_call: .; clone_size: many; v_call: TRBV7-9; j_call: TRBJ1-1; cdr3_aa: CASSLTMNTEAFF; cdr3_nt: TGTGCCAGCAGCTTAACAATGAACACTGAAGCTTTCTTT
d_call: .; clone_size: few; v_call: TRBV6-5; j_call: TRBJ2-2; cdr3_aa: CASSYSGQYGPHTGELFF; cdr3_nt: TGTGCCAGCAGTTACTCTGGGCAATATGGCCCCCACACCGGGGAGCTGTTTTTT
d_call: .; clone_size: .; v_call: TRBV7-9; j_call: TRBJ1-3; cdr3_aa: CAFTQQGPLLGGNTIYF; cdr3_nt: TGTGCCTTTACCCAGCAGGGCCCACTTTTAGGAGGAAACACCATATATTTT